The rows below give T cell receptor beta chains drawn from one sample of a study of CD8+ T cells in alopecia areata. Clones were sequenced by immunoSEQ multiplex PCR, and TCRdb holds only the in-frame ones, with some missing. The repertoire consists of 200,000 to 250,000 clones, with 35% to 40% occurring once and the leading ten covering around 0.48%. The sequences come from CD4+ T cells sorted from blood, collected between weeks 30 and 35, from a patient treated with tofacitinib. These receptors were taken from a human donor with alopecia areata. The CDR3 runs from the conserved cysteine through the conserved F or W. The D gene is left open where the match is weak. Clone size appears in some rows only: once, few, many, or a class for an expanded clone.

abundance	v_gene	j_gene	d_gene	CDR3nt	CDR3aa
.	TRBV29-1	TRBJ1-1	.	TGCAGCGTTGAACCTCAGGTTGAAGCTTTCTTT	CSVEPQVEAFF
.	TRBV2	TRBJ1-2	.	TGTGCCAGCAGCGCCACTAACTATGGCTACACCTTC	CASSATNYGYTF
.	TRBV5-1	TRBJ1-2	.	TGCGCCAGCAGCTCCGAGGGGGGGCTCGCGGGCTACACCTTC	CASSSEGGLAGYTF
.	TRBV5-6	TRBJ1-4	.	TGTGCCAGCAGCTTGGTCGGACCGGATGAAAAACTGTTTTTT	CASSLVGPDEKLFF
.	TRBV19	TRBJ1-5	.	TGTGCCAGTAGTATCTCTGTCAATCAGCCCCAGCATTTT	CASSISVNQPQHF
.	TRBV7-9	TRBJ2-3	TRBD2	TGTGCCAGCAGCTACGGGACTAGCGGGGATACGCAGTATTTT	CASSYGTSGDTQYF
few	TRBV19	TRBJ2-5	.	TGTGCCAGTAGTCCCGGACAGATCCAAGAGACCCAGTACTTC	CASSPGQIQETQYF
.	TRBV30	TRBJ1-4	.	TGTGCCTGGAGTGTTAAGGCAACTAATGAAAAACTGTTTTTT	CAWSVKATNEKLFF
few	TRBV4-1	TRBJ2-3	.	TGCGCCAGCAGCCAATCATTCACAGATACGCAGTATTTT	CASSQSFTDTQYF
.	TRBV6-6	TRBJ2-7	TRBD1	TGTGCCAGCAGCTCTAGGGACAGTCGTCCCTACGAGCAGTACTTC	CASSSRDSRPYEQYF
.	TRBV11-2	TRBJ1-1	.	TGTGCCAGCAGCCCGCGCAGGGAAGCTTTCTTT	CASSPRREAFF
.	TRBV7-9	TRBJ2-7	TRBD1	TGTGCCAGCAGGCCTCCCCGGGACAGGGGCACCAACGAGCAGTACTTC	CASRPPRDRGTNEQYF
.	TRBV6-6	TRBJ2-5	TRBD2	TGTGCCAGCAGGCGAGGCGGGGGGGCCTCTGAAGAGACCCAGTACTTC	CASRRGGGASEETQYF
.	TRBV13	TRBJ1-2	.	TGTGCCAGCAGGGCTACAGGGTCTCATGGCTACACCTTC	CASRATGSHGYTF
few	TRBV29-1	TRBJ1-2	.	TGCAGCGCCCGACACAGGGATCACTATGGCTACACCTTC	CSARHRDHYGYTF
.	TRBV18	TRBJ2-7	.	TGTGCCAGCTCGTCCGGGACCGAGTCCAACGAGCAGTACTTC	CASSSGTESNEQYF
few	TRBV6-1	TRBJ2-1	TRBD2	TGTGCCAGCAGTGCTGGACTAGCGGGAAGGGATGAGCAGTTCTTC	CASSAGLAGRDEQFF
.	TRBV18	TRBJ2-4	TRBD2	TGTGCCAGCTCCCCCGATTGGACTAGCGGGAGTAACATTCAGTACTTC	CASSPDWTSGSNIQYF
few	TRBV4-1	TRBJ2-1	TRBD2	TGCGCCAGCAGTTTCCTAGCGGGAGGCCGGAATGAGCAGTTCTTC	CASSFLAGGRNEQFF
few	TRBV29-1	TRBJ2-3	TRBD1	TGCAGCGTGCCCCATTCCCGACGACAGGGAAGTCAGGATACGCAGTATTTT	CSVPHSRRQGSQDTQYF
.	TRBV7-2	TRBJ2-1	.	TGTGCCAGCAGCTTGGACGGGGGTGAGCAGTTCTTC	CASSLDGGEQFF
few	TRBV19	TRBJ2-3	.	TGTGCCAGTAGTGACCAGGGACTTACAACAGATACGCAGTATTTT	CASSDQGLTTDTQYF
.	TRBV10-3	TRBJ2-7	TRBD2	TGTGCCAACACAGGACTAGCGGGAGGCGAGCAGTACTTC	CANTGLAGGEQYF
.	TRBV5-1	TRBJ2-1	TRBD2	TGCGCCAGCAGCTTACGGGGGGATGAGCAGTTCTTC	CASSLRGDEQFF
.	TRBV7-3	TRBJ2-3	.	TGTGCCAGCAGCTTATCAACAGATACGCAGTATTTT	CASSLSTDTQYF
few	TRBV30	TRBJ2-7	.	TGTGCCTGGAGTGGGGCAGACACCTACGAGCAGTACTTC	CAWSGADTYEQYF
many	TRBV23-1	TRBJ2-7	.	TGCGCCAGCAGTGGAGGGCCGTACTTC	CASSGGPYF
few	TRBV19	TRBJ1-5	.	TGTGCCAGTAGTATCTCTGGGGACAATCAGCCCCAGCATTTT	CASSISGDNQPQHF
.	TRBV12-5	TRBJ2-3	.	TGTGCTAGTGCCGTCCGACAGAGCACAGATACGCAGTATTTT	CASAVRQSTDTQYF
.	TRBV30	TRBJ1-1	.	TGTGCCTGGATGGGCGGAGGGGCTCCTGAAGCTTTCTTT	CAWMGGGAPEAFF
few	TRBV7-9	TRBJ2-5	.	TGTGCCAGCAGCCCTAATGGGGGCTTCCAAGAGACCCAGTACTTC	CASSPNGGFQETQYF
.	TRBV7-9	TRBJ1-1	TRBD1	TGTGCCAGCACCGGGACAGGGGGCCGCTACACTGAAGCTTTCTTT	CASTGTGGRYTEAFF
few	TRBV29-1	TRBJ1-6	TRBD1	TGCAGCGCCAAGGACAGGGCGGATTCACCCCTCCACTTT	CSAKDRADSPLHF
.	TRBV29-1	TRBJ2-7	.	TGCAGCGTTGAGCAGGGGAGCTCCTACGAGCAGTACTTC	CSVEQGSSYEQYF
.	TRBV30	TRBJ2-7	.	TGTGCCTGGAGTGTATCGATCAACTACGAGCAGTACTTC	CAWSVSINYEQYF
.	TRBV2	TRBJ2-3	.	TGTGCCAGCAGTGTTCAGGGTCAGCAGACAGATACGCAGTATTTT	CASSVQGQQTDTQYF
.	TRBV7-2	TRBJ1-1	.	TGTGCCAGCAGCCCTTTCCCCAGAAATCCTGCGGGGAACACTGAAGCTTTCTTT	CASSPFPRNPAGNTEAFF
.	TRBV30	TRBJ2-4	.	TGTGCCTGGAGTAGGAGCGGTAACCTAGCCAAAAACATTCAGTACTTC	CAWSRSGNLAKNIQYF
few	TRBV27	TRBJ2-7	TRBD1	TGTGCCAGCAGTTCCGGGACAGGGGGCTACGAGCAGTACTTC	CASSSGTGGYEQYF
.	TRBV27	TRBJ1-4	TRBD1	TGTGCCAGCCGGGAAGGACAGGGACGCGAAAAACTGTTTTTT	CASREGQGREKLFF
few	TRBV28	TRBJ2-7	.	TGTGCCAGCAGCCAAACCCCCGGGACGGGACCTAAGGCCTTC	CASSQTPGTGPKAF
few	TRBV19	TRBJ1-6	.	TGTGCCAGCCGGGATAGAGATAATTCACCCCTCCACTTT	CASRDRDNSPLHF
.	TRBV6-1	TRBJ2-1	.	TGTGCCAGCAGTGAAGTATACGGGGGTCCGAATTTCGACAATGAGCAGTTCTTC	CASSEVYGGPNFDNEQFF
few	TRBV10-3	TRBJ1-2	.	TGTGCCATCAGTACCGGGAGCCTTTATGGCTACACCTTC	CAISTGSLYGYTF
.	TRBV7-9	TRBJ1-2	.	TGTGCCAGCAGCCCCCTGAGTCTGGCTCCCTATGGCTACACCTTC	CASSPLSLAPYGYTF